Sequencing of this TCR beta chain was carried out in a study of shared clonotypes between healthy human individuals (dated by TCRdb to about 2020). Study-level background: The cohort included three men and a couple of women between 18 and 49 years of age. For each donor, CD4 naive and CD4 memory were each given three plates, CD8 naive was given two plates, and CD8 memory was given one plate. To estimate repertoire size and how much clonotypes are shared between individuals, the study performed deep sequencing of blood TCR repertoires from five healthy adults. To increase sequencing depth and limit assay-specific biases, TCR repertoire library preparation and sequencing were carried out by different laboratories using diverse techniques. Between about 0.9 and 9 billion PBMCs per donor were obtained by leukapheresis. Beyond this particular receptor, the publication reports: Larger estimated clonotype richness was generally found for naive subsets than for memory subsets. Higher generation probabilities were observed for clonotypes shared by all four sorted-subset donors than for non-shared clonotypes. The small number of donors limited the genetic and exposure-history diversity represented. Incomplete sequencing was indicated by rarefaction of sorted-subset datasets, despite the large sequencing depth. Sampling was restricted to blood, and TCR repertoires in tissues likely differ from the TCR repertoires found in blood. Pairwise subsampling indicated that sequencing depth was expected to affect the degree of clonotype sharing among donors. Approximately 4.8% of naive CD4, 3.5% of naive CD8, roughly 2.4% of memory CD4, and approximately 0.4% of memory CD8 clonotypes were shared across a few donors.

The donors were healthy, HIV-negative adults with no recently reported acute infections or vaccinations. Every donor was a Caucasian adult living in Nashville, Tennessee, USA. Magnetic negative selection was used to enrich CD4+ T cells, after which naive cells were positively selected on CD45RA and the negative fraction became the memory subset. Blood was collected by leukapheresis, and PBMCs were isolated by Ficoll-Histopaque density gradient centrifugation and then cryopreserved in liquid nitrogen vapor phase. Analytical flow cytometry was used to check the purity and quantity of every magnetically sorted T cell population. Genomic DNA was isolated from every sorted fraction and measured by UV absorbance on a Nanodrop 2000c. Per the germline V gene, SGHRS is the CDR1 and YFSETQ is the CDR2. Trimmed from V: 3 bases; trimmed from J: 4 bases; junction bases lacking a gene match: 13. Taken from cysteine to phenylalanine, the CDR3 has 17 residues. Only the CDR3 portion is preserved as DNA: 51 bases, with reading frame beginning at the first base.

Using the deep immunoSEQ assay, TCR CDR3 regions were amplified from genomic DNA by multiplex PCR. Genomic DNA extracted from each cell subset was distributed evenly over all wells of several immunoSEQ 96-well plates, and each plate served as one replicate. For sorted subsets, around 200 ng genomic DNA, equal to 25,000 to 35,000 T cell genomes, was loaded into each replicate PCR. Purified libraries were quantified with a Qubit 3.0 fluorometer, sized on a Bioanalyzer 2100, and re-quantified with the KAPA Library Quantification kit. Every immunoSEQ 96-well plate was sequenced on a separate single-read 150-cycle Illumina NextSeq 550 flow cell. Regarding the original processing steps: Because the immunoSEQ output held only junctional sequences and lacked quality scores, the filtering could not match the filtering applied to full-length reads. Sequences were annotated with PyIR, a Python wrapper for IgBLAST v1.9, using IMGT germline references to assign V/J genes and CDR3. Any read was removed if the V/J assignment was weak (E-value above 1e-6), the CDR3 was missing, or the read contained stop codons, out-of-frame junctions, or ambiguous translated residues. A V3J clonotype was defined by an identical inferred V gene, J gene, and CDR3 amino acid sequence. Percentage overlap between repertoires was calculated by dividing the number of shared unique clonotypes by the size of the smaller repertoire. Repertoire richness was assessed with RTK rarefaction, the Chao1 estimator, and Recon v2.1 estimates of unobserved clonotypes. For all TCRbeta clonotypes obtained by the gDNA method from a few donors, generation probabilities were computed with OLGA. TCRdb holds this immuneACCESS table with in-frame rearrangements only. Some clones are missing; in checked studies, unresolved V genes explain under half, and the rest has no known cause. The DNA was the basis for D and trimming; V, J and clone size are from that table. For this sample the table gives 2.3 million or so clones, of which 80% to 95% were detected only once. The top ten hold 0.39% of the sample.

As for this clone: Its binding antigen is unknown. No base quality values were provided; no much bigger clone lies one nucleotide off.

The source is a young man in good health. Some clones in this sample may be carry-over from other donors' samples. Recombination joined TRBV5-1 with TRBJ1-1; 9 of the junction bases match TRBD1. Sequencing used naive CD4+ T cells from PBMCs. The cell subset or site label, read with the paper, signifies: CD45RA+ positively selected. The DNA sequence reads TGCGCCAGCAGCTCTCGCCCTTTACAGGGGGCGCTCACTGAAGCTTTCTTT. The translation is CASSSRPLQGALTEAFF.